The 22 T cell receptor beta chains listed next were all sequenced from one sample in a study of neurological immune-mediated disorders. Using its own MiXCR run on the 5' RACE reads, TCRdb lists one record per CDR3 protein. Altogether about 79,000 distinct CDR3 sequences are present, 11% to 15% being singletons, with the ten largest covering around 6.8%. The sequenced material came from PBMCs. These receptors were collected from a woman aged 45 to 65 in good health.

This clonotype occurred many times. The V call is TRBV10-3, the J call TRBJ2-3; D is ambiguous. CDR1 is ENHRY, CDR2 SYGVKD, per germline. This CDR3 has 13 amino acids. V lost 2 bases and J lost 10, with 13 bases in between. CDR3 region: CAISEHTGRAQYF. The DNA of the CDR3 is TGTGCCATCAGTGAGCATACCGGCCGGGCGCAGTATTTT.

The CDR3 nucleotides are TGCGCCAGCACCCCGCTCGAAGGGGGCGGGGTGGCAACGGGGCAGTTCTTC. Amino acids: CASTPLEGGGVATGQFF. The chain joins TRBV5-1 to TRBJ2-1; D may be TRBD1 (7 bases). V lost 6 bases, J lost 12 bases, and 31 bases lay in between. The CDR3 runs 17 residues. Germline CDR1 and CDR2: SGHRS and YFSETQ.

This clonotype has at least ten counts. V is TRBV5-1 and J is TRBJ2-1; the D is unclear. From germline, CDR1 is SGHRS and CDR2 YFSETQ. The V end lost 0 bases, the J end lost 10 bases, and 17 bases lay between the germline ends. The CDR3 is made up of 15 amino acids. DNA of the CDR3: TGCGCCAGCAGCTTGGGTCTTACTCCGCCCACAGAGCAGTTCTTC. Protein: CASSLGLTPPTEQFF.

This clonotype was seen many times. The V and J genes are TRBV11-2 and TRBJ2-5, with unresolved D. CDR3 length: 15 amino acids. CDR1 and CDR2 from the germline V gene are SGHAT and FQNNGV. V was shortened by 1 base and J by 1 base, with 10 bases between the two germline ends. In DNA form, the CDR3 reads TGTGCCAGCAGCTTAGCGATAGGGCTCCAAGAGACCCAGTACTTC. Protein sequence: CASSLAIGLQETQYF.

This clonotype was found many times. The chain joins TRBV20-1 to TRBJ2-7; perhaps TRBD1 as D (5 bases). V gave up 2 bases and J gave up 0 bases, with 11 bases separating them. The CDR3 has 14 residues. Germline CDR1 is DFQATT and CDR2 is SNEGSKA (reference sequence). CDR3 coding DNA: TGCAGTGCTAGAAGGGGCGACAGCTCCTACGAGCAGTACTTC. Its translation is CSARRGDSSYEQYF.

This clonotype appeared many times. V is TRBV28 and J is TRBJ2-7; the match to TRBD2 covers 7 bases. This CDR3 has 14 residues. Looked up from germline, CDR1 is MDHEN and CDR2 is SYDVKM. After removal of 4 bases from V and 2 bases from J, the junction contained 5 bases not matched to a gene. This CDR3 reads CASSSAGTTYEQYF. The CDR3 DNA is TGTGCCAGCAGTTCCGCCGGGACTACCTACGAGCAGTACTTC. The entire variable domain, with the rest obtained from reference TRBV28 and TRBJ2-7, is as follows: DVKVTQSSRYLVKRTGEKVFLECVQDMDHENMFWYRQDPGLGLRLIYFSYDVKMKEKGDIPEGYSVSREKKERFSLILESASTNQTSMYLCASSSAGTTYEQYFGPGTRLTVT.

This clonotype was counted many times. The J gene is TRBJ2-1, the V gene TRBV6-2 or TRBV6-3, with TRBD1 matching over 9 bases. The CDR3 has 12 residues. Germline-derived CDR1 and CDR2 are MNHEY and SVGEGT. Trimming cost V 6 bases and J 7 bases; bases outside gene matches: 1. CDR3 region: CASSDRGNEQFF. DNA for the CDR3: TGTGCCAGCAGCGACAGGGGGAATGAGCAGTTCTTC.

This clonotype was recorded once. An end of the junction differs from the germline gene, which may be a read error. V is TRBV5-1 and J is TRBJ2-5; D might be TRBD2 (6 bases). The CDR3 is made up of 14 amino acids. In germline, CDR1 is SGHRS, CDR2 YFSETQ. The CDR3 DNA reads TGCGCCAGCAGTGGGACTGGGGAAGGAGAGACCCATTACTTC. Translating gives CASSGTGEGETHYF.

This clonotype was found a few times. This may stem from a read error, because a much larger clone lies one nucleotide away. This chain links TRBV7-9 with TRBJ2-5; TRBD1 aligns across 8 bases. CDR1 and CDR2 from the germline V gene are SEHNR and FQNEAQ (reference sequence). The CDR3 is 12 residues long. The V segment lost 5 bases and the J segment 5 bases; nucleotides outside the gene matches: 1. In nucleotides, the CDR3 is TGTGCCAGCAGCCACAGGGGGGAGACCCAGTACTTC. It is translated as CASSHRGETQYF.

This clonotype was recorded many times. The rearrangement uses TRBV5-1 and TRBJ2-7; D might be TRBD1 (5 bases). The V and J ends lost 0 bases and 3 bases respectively, with 13 bases between them. Germline V lookup: CDR1 SGHRS, CDR2 YFSETQ. The CDR3 covers 15 residues. The CDR3 coding sequence is TGCGCCAGCAGCTTGGAACCGACAGTGAACTACGAGCAGTACTTC. Translation gives CASSLEPTVNYEQYF.

This clonotype has ten or more counts. CDR3 amino acids: CASSPQWEQDEQYF. CDR3 coding DNA: TGTGCCAGCTCACCACAATGGGAGCAAGACGAGCAGTACTTC. V usage is TRBV18 and J usage is TRBJ2-7, with D maybe TRBD2 (5 bases). Between the trimmed V and J ends, which lost 1 base and 5 bases, there was a span of 12 bases. The CDR3 loop spans 14 amino acids. Germline V lookup: CDR1 KGHSH, CDR2 LQKENI.

The V call is TRBV10-3, the J call TRBJ2-2, with 7 bases fitting TRBD1. The CDR3 is 14 amino acids. Unmatched junction bases numbered 5, after V lost 7 bases and J lost 3 bases. Germline CDR1 reads ENHRY; CDR2 reads SYGVKD. CDR3 DNA sequence: TGTGCCATCAAGGGGGCCAGGGACACCGGGGAGCTGTTTTTT. Its protein is CAIKGARDTGELFF.

In this sample, this clonotype turned up a few times. The V call is TRBV14, the J call TRBJ1-5; D remains unclear. V was shortened by 1 base and J by 8 bases, with 9 bases between the two germline ends. Per the germline V gene, CDR1 is SGHDN and CDR2 is FVKESK. This CDR3 has 13 amino acids. CDR3 in DNA: TGTGCCAGCAGCCAAGGTCCCTCGGAGCCCCAGCATTTT. Encoded protein: CASSQGPSEPQHF.

This clonotype occurred a few times. The chain links TRBV5-1 to TRBJ2-5; TRBD2 matches at 14 bases. V lost 2 bases, J lost 2 bases, and 5 bases stayed unmatched. There are 17 residues in the CDR3. CDR1 and CDR2 (germline): SGHRS, YFSETQ. For the CDR3, the DNA is TGCGCCAGCAGCTTCGGGACTAGCGGGAGATCACAAGAGACCCAGTACTTC. It codes for CASSFGTSGRSQETQYF. The complete variable domain, with remaining parts taken from reference TRBV5-1 and TRBJ2-5, reads KAGVTQTPRYLIKTRGQQVTLSCSPISGHRSVSWYQQTPGQGLQFLFEYFSETQRNKGNFPGRFSGRQFSNSRSEMNVSTLELGDSALYLCASSFGTSGRSQETQYFGPGTRLLVL.

This clonotype was counted at least ten times. The V call is TRBV28, the J call TRBJ2-2; TRBD2 matches at 14 bases. This CDR3 has 20 residues. In germline, CDR1 is MDHEN, CDR2 SYDVKM. With V trimmed by 6 bases and J by 5 bases, 17 bases remained unmatched. The CDR3 region has the DNA TGTGCCAGCAGCGACAGACCGGGACTAGCGGGAGTAATTCGAACCGGGGAGCTGTTTTTT. Translating it yields CASSDRPGLAGVIRTGELFF.

This clonotype was picked up many times. The chain has TRBV5-6 and TRBJ2-5, with no clear D. Trimming cost V 0 bases and J 5 bases, with 5 bases left between them. Germline CDR1 reads SGHDT; CDR2 reads YYEEEE. There are 12 residues in the CDR3. CDR3 DNA: TGTGCCAGCAGCTTGGATGGGGAGACCCAGTACTTC. It translates to CASSLDGETQYF. The entire variable domain, with the rest obtained from reference TRBV5-6 and TRBJ2-5, is as follows: DAGVTQSPTHLIKTRGQQVTLRCSPKSGHDTVSWYQQALGQGPQFIFQYYEEEERQRGNFPDRFSGHQFPNYSSELNVNALLLGDSALYLCASSLDGETQYFGPGTRLLVL.

This clonotype was found a few times. This chain uses TRBV27 with TRBJ1-1; the D gene is possibly TRBD1 (5 bases). CDR1 is MNHEY, CDR2 SMNVEV, per germline (reference sequence). This CDR3 has 14 amino acids. Deletions cut 8 bases from V and 0 bases from J, with 13 bases between. CDR3 DNA sequence: TGTGCCAGCCGATGGGGGGGGGTGAACACTGAAGCTTTCTTT. Its protein is CASRWGGVNTEAFF.

This clonotype was found many times. The gene calls are TRBV6-6 and TRBJ1-2; D is unresolved. Trimming left V 0 bases short and J 3 bases short, with 11 bases between. The CDR3 has 15 amino acids. Germline V gene sequence: CDR1 MNHNY, CDR2 SVGAGI (reference sequence). CDR3 DNA: TGTGCCAGCAGTTACTCGTTACGGGCCGACTATGGCTACACCTTC. This translates into CASSYSLRADYGYTF.

This clonotype was recorded at least ten times. The chain is built from TRBV3-1 and TRBJ2-1, with 13 nucleotides matching TRBD2. The CDR3 length is 15 residues. V lost 6 bases to trimming and J lost 8 bases; unmatched junction nucleotides: 7. From germline, CDR1 is LGHDT and CDR2 YNNKEL (reference sequence). The chain's CDR3 is CASRFGLAGDHEQFF. The CDR3 DNA follows: TGTGCCAGCAGATTCGGACTAGCGGGAGACCATGAGCAGTTCTTC.

This clonotype was seen many times. The chain combines TRBV20-1 with TRBJ2-5; D unclear. Per germline, CDR1 DFQATT and CDR2 SNEGSKA (reference sequence). This CDR3 has 11 residues. The ends were cut back, 1 base at V and 5 bases at J, with 5 bases in the middle. The CDR3 DNA follows: TGCAGTGCTAGAGTTTACGAGACCCAGTACTTC. Translating gives CSARVYETQYF.

This clonotype was detected many times. The J gene is TRBJ2-7, the V gene TRBV5-1, with TRBD1 matching 9 bases. The ends lost 6 bases at V and 7 bases at J; junction bases unmatched: 11. This CDR3 has 14 amino acids. Germline CDR1 and CDR2: SGHRS and YFSETQ. As DNA, the CDR3 is TGCGCCAGCACCCGGACAGGGGCTTCGGGGGAGCAGTACTTC. It specifies CASTRTGASGEQYF.

This clonotype was counted at least ten times. The rearrangement joins TRBV5-1 to TRBJ2-3, with D uncertain. The CDR3 is 14 amino acids. Per the germline V gene, CDR1 is SGHRS and CDR2 is YFSETQ. V lost 0 bases and J lost 2, with 7 bases in between. The CDR3 is CASSLADHTDTQYF. The CDR3 bases are TGCGCCAGCAGCTTGGCCGACCACACAGATACGCAGTATTTT.